Presented here are 24 T cell receptor beta chains from one specimen sequenced in a study of cytomegalovirus exposure and HLA in healthy donors (dated by TCRdb to about 2017). Receptor libraries were prepared by the immunoSEQ multiplex PCR assay. A mixture of 60 forward primers for TCR Vbeta segments and 13 reverse primers for TCR Jbeta segments was used in the multiplex PCR. The immuneACCESS repertoire file appears here via TCRdb, limited to in-frame rearrangements. These files lack a portion of the clones; in checked studies, under half of the deficit traces to unresolved V genes, and the cause of the others is not known. This sample's listing comprises 190,000 or so clones. Roughly 0.74% of the sample is held by the ten biggest clonotypes. The sample comprised PBMCs. The receptors originated from a boy aged 5-17 years in good health and CMV-seronegative.

The rearrangement joins TRBV2 to TRBJ1-2; tentatively, D is TRBD1 (6 bases). Deletions cut 5 bases from V and 7 bases from J, with 14 bases between. CDR1 is SNHLY and CDR2 is FYNNEI in the germline V gene. This CDR3 spans 13 amino acids. The CDR3 nucleotides are TGTGCCAGCAGTCAACTACAGGGAGCTGGCTACACCTTC. Its translation: CASSQLQGAGYTF.

V usage is TRBV21-1 and J usage is TRBJ1-1. TRBV21-1 corresponds to a pseudogene. This CDR3 is built from 19 residues. CDR3 loop: CASSKARKGPYRGRTEAFF. CDR3 DNA: TGTGCCAGCAGCAAAGCACGTAAAGGGCCTTACAGAGGGAGAACTGAAGCTTTCTTT.

The chain carries TRBV28 and TRBJ1-5; TRBD1 agrees at 7 bases. The CDR3 totals 15 residues. The junction had 4 bases not matched to a gene; V was cut back by 3 bases and J by 2 bases. Germline CDR1 and CDR2: MDHEN and SYDVKM. This CDR3 is CASSLDRFRNQPQHF. CDR3 nucleotide sequence: TGTGCCAGCAGTTTGGACAGGTTTCGCAATCAGCCCCAGCATTTT.

CDR3 DNA sequence: TGTGCCAGTCTGGACAGGCCCTCTGGAAACACCATATATTTT. This sequence encodes CASLDRPSGNTIYF. This chain joins TRBV19 and TRBJ1-3; the match to TRBD1 covers 7 bases. With V trimmed by 8 bases and J by 0 bases, 4 bases remained unmatched. The CDR3 sequence is 14 residues long. CDR1 and CDR2 (germline): LNHDA, SQIVND (reference sequence).

This rearrangement joins TRBV6-5 to TRBJ1-1; TRBD1 matches at 8 bases. Unmatched junction bases numbered 8, after V lost 7 bases and J lost 7 bases. The germline V gene encodes CDR1 MNHEY and CDR2 SVGAGI. This CDR3 has 13 amino acids. The CDR3 loop is CASNPTGVGEAFF. The DNA for the CDR3 is TGTGCCAGCAACCCGACAGGGGTCGGTGAAGCTTTCTTT.

In regard to this clone: The identical CDR3 is also encoded by other nucleotide sequences in the sample. This chain joins TRBV7-9 and TRBJ2-7; 7 positions match TRBD2. The CDR3 spans 13 residues. J lost 6 bases, V lost 5 bases, and 7 bases had no gene match. Germline V gene data show CDR1 as SEHNR and CDR2 as FQNEAQ (reference sequence). CDR3 sequence: CASSPSGGSEQYF. Written as DNA, the CDR3 is TGTGCCAGCAGCCCCTCGGGAGGCTCCGAGCAGTACTTC.

Comments on this clone: Other DNA sequences in the same sample also yield this CDR3. The rearrangement joins TRBV6-5 to TRBJ2-5, with 7 bases that match TRBD2. Germline V CDR1 and CDR2: MNHEY, SVGAGI. The CDR3 length is 15 residues. With V trimmed by 5 bases and J by 5 bases, 11 bases remained unmatched. The CDR3 DNA reads as TGTGCCAGCAGTACAGCTAGCGGAGGGGCTGAGACCCAGTACTTC. Its translation: CASSTASGGAETQYF.

The chain has TRBV19 and TRBJ1-2, with D perhaps matching TRBD1 (6 bases). Germline-derived CDR1 and CDR2 are LNHDA and SQIVND (reference sequence). V was clipped by 4 bases and J by 6 bases, with 9 bases between them. The CDR3 runs 12 residues. CDR3 residues: CASSTRQDGYTF. Here the CDR3 DNA reads TGTGCCAGTAGTACCCGACAGGATGGCTACACCTTC. Supplemented by reference TRBV19 and TRBJ1-2, the full variable domain reads DGGITQSPKYLFRKEGQNVTLSCEQNLNHDAMYWYRQDPGQGLRLIYYSQIVNDFQKGDIAEGYSVSREKKESFPLTVTSAQKNPTAFYLCASSTRQDGYTFGSGTRLTVV.

The CDR3 DNA sequence: TGTGCCAGCAGCGTACGGCCGGGGAGCACAGATACGCAGTATTTT. This gives the protein CASSVRPGSTDTQYF. The chain links TRBV9 to TRBJ2-3; tentatively, D is TRBD2 (5 bases). Per the germline V gene, CDR1 is SGDLS and CDR2 is YYNGEE. This CDR3 has 15 amino acids. Trimming took 1 base from V and 0 from J, leaving 9 bases between them.

The rearrangement uses TRBV13 and TRBJ1-2, with a possible D match to TRBD1 (6 bases). The CDR3 totals 15 residues. Germline lookup yields CDR1 PRHDT and CDR2 FYEKMQ (reference sequence). V was clipped by 6 bases and J by 0 bases, with 14 bases between them. The CDR3: CASSPRQETNYGYTF. CDR3 nucleotides: TGTGCCAGCAGTCCAAGACAGGAGACTAACTATGGCTACACCTTC.

The gene calls are TRBV5-1 and TRBJ1-2; TRBD1 might be the D (6 bases). CDR3 length: 13 amino acids. The germline V and J ends were trimmed by 5 bases and 2 bases, with 10 bases remaining between them. CDR1 is SGHRS, CDR2 YFSETQ, per germline. The CDR3 sequence: CASSIDRNYGYTF. The CDR3 DNA reads as TGCGCCAGCAGTATCGACAGGAACTATGGCTACACCTTC.

This chain uses TRBV7-3 with TRBJ2-1, with 10 bases lining up with TRBD2. The CDR3 is 14 amino acids. Germline V gene sequence: CDR1 SGHTA, CDR2 FQGTGA. J gave up 8 bases and V 4 bases, and 5 bases lay outside the gene matches. The CDR3: CASSSSGGAYEQFF. The CDR3 DNA reads as TGTGCCAGCAGCTCCAGCGGGGGGGCGTATGAGCAGTTCTTC.

The rearrangement uses TRBV30 and TRBJ2-2, with D possibly matching TRBD1 (6 bases). Germline V gene data show CDR1 as GTSNPN and CDR2 as SVGIG (reference sequence). This CDR3 comprises 13 residues. V gave up 4 bases and J gave up 5 bases, with 11 bases separating them. DNA of the CDR3: TGTGCCTGGAATCGACAGGAAACCGGGGAGCTGTTTTTT. Translation: CAWNRQETGELFF.

The rearrangement uses TRBV19 and TRBJ2-7; maybe TRBD1 (5 bases). The germline gives CDR1 LNHDA, CDR2 SQIVND (reference sequence). V lost 7 bases and J lost 5, with 15 bases in between. The CDR3 has 13 residues. Here the CDR3 DNA reads TGTGCCAGTAATACAGGCCTCTTCCACGAGCAGTACTTC. Protein sequence: CASNTGLFHEQYF.

The CDR3 sequence: CASSPTVPGQVSGANVLTF. DNA of the CDR3: TGCGCCAGCAGCCCTACCGTCCCGGGACAGGTCTCTGGGGCCAACGTCCTGACTTTC. The genes are TRBV4-1 and TRBJ2-6; 8 bases are a match to TRBD1. The CDR3 is 19 amino acids. Germline CDR1 is MGHRA and CDR2 is YSYEKL. J lost 0 bases, V lost 4 bases, and 11 bases had no gene match.

The rearrangement links TRBV5-1 to TRBJ2-5; 7 positions match TRBD2. Germline V gives CDR1 SGHRS, CDR2 YFSETQ. V lost 0 bases to trimming and J lost 7 bases; unmatched junction nucleotides: 9. CDR3 length equals 15 residues. As DNA, the CDR3 is TGCGCCAGCAGCTTGGAGCGGGAAGGGTGGGGGACCCAGTACTTC. This codes for CASSLEREGWGTQYF.

In nucleotides, the CDR3 is TGTGCCAGCAGCCAAGATCGAGGGTCCTCTAATGAAAAACTGTTTTTT. Its translation is CASSQDRGSSNEKLFF. The rearrangement uses TRBV4-2 and TRBJ1-4; no definite D call. The V end lost 0 bases, the J end lost 3 bases, and 11 bases lay between the germline ends. Germline CDR1 reads LGHNA; CDR2 reads YNFKEQ. This CDR3 has 16 amino acids.

The V call is TRBV30, the J call TRBJ1-1; D remains ambiguous. CDR3 length equals 11 residues. V lost 6 bases, J lost 0 bases, and 5 bases lay in between. Germline V lookup: CDR1 GTSNPN, CDR2 SVGIG (reference sequence). The CDR3 nucleotides are TGTGCCTGCGAGATGAACACTGAAGCTTTCTTT. Protein product: CACEMNTEAFF.

V is TRBV2 and J is TRBJ2-3; D is unresolved. Trimming pared 8 bases from V and 6 bases from J, leaving 18 bases between. Per germline, CDR1 SNHLY and CDR2 FYNNEI. CDR3 length: 14 residues. The CDR3 loop is CASLVRMNIDTQYF. DNA of the CDR3: TGTGCCAGCTTAGTGAGGATGAATATTGATACGCAGTATTTT.

This chain connects TRBV7-9 to TRBJ2-1; 12 nucleotides align to TRBD2. The CDR3 totals 15 residues. Germline CDR1 SEHNR, CDR2 FQNEAQ (reference sequence). The V and J ends lost 3 bases and 7 bases, in that order; junction bases with no gene match: 4. The CDR3 protein is CASSFLAGGQNEQFF. The CDR3 DNA reads as TGTGCCAGCAGCTTTCTAGCGGGGGGGCAAAATGAGCAGTTCTTC. Using reference TRBV7-9 and TRBJ2-1 for the parts outside the CDR3, the full variable domain is DTGVSQNPRHKITKRGQNVTFRCDPISEHNRLYWYRQTLGQGPEFLTYFQNEAQLEKSRLLSDRFSAERPKGSFSTLEIQRTEQGDSAMYLCASSFLAGGQNEQFFGPGTRLTVL.

The rearrangement uses TRBV7-6 and TRBJ2-7, with 9 bases that match TRBD1. V gave up 3 bases and J gave up 2 bases; unmatched junction bases: 2. This CDR3 spans 14 amino acids. CDR1 is SGHVS and CDR2 is FNYEAQ in the germline V gene. The CDR3: CASSFGDRAYEQYF. In DNA, the CDR3 is TGTGCCAGCAGCTTCGGGGACAGGGCCTACGAGCAGTACTTC.

The chain is built from TRBV5-6 and TRBJ1-2; 12 nucleotides align to TRBD1. V trimming: 4 bases; J trimming: 7 bases; junction bases outside the gene matches: 5. This CDR3 has 14 amino acids. CDR1 is SGHDT, CDR2 YYEEEE, per germline. The CDR3 region is CASSPGTGGFGYTF. The CDR3 DNA follows: TGTGCCAGCAGCCCCGGGACAGGGGGCTTTGGCTACACCTTC.

The J gene is TRBJ1-1, the V gene TRBV5-4; the D is unclear. Trimming cost V 9 bases and J 4 bases, with 16 bases left between them. Germline CDR1 and CDR2: SGHNT and YYREEE (reference sequence). CDR3 length: 13 residues. The CDR3 loop is CATTGGLVTEAFF. The CDR3, as DNA: TGTGCCACTACGGGAGGGTTAGTCACTGAAGCTTTCTTT.

This chain uses TRBV6-1 with TRBJ1-2; 8 positions agree with TRBD1. CDR3 length equals 13 residues. Unmatched junction bases numbered 7, after V lost 5 bases and J lost 8 bases. Germline V gene data show CDR1 as MNHNS and CDR2 as SASEGT. Written as DNA, the CDR3 is TGTGCCAGCAGTCAACGGACAGGGAACGGCTACACCTTC. Translated, it gives CASSQRTGNGYTF.